These T cell receptor beta chains were read from a single sample in a study of tumor-infiltrating lymphocytes in primary liver carcinoma. TCRdb ran MiXCR on the multiplex PCR reads and lists one entry per CDR3 protein. The sample has fewer than 200,000 distinct CDR3 sequences; just under 85% are singletons. The sequenced sample consisted of tumor tissue from primary liver carcinoma. These receptor sequences come from a man aged 35-49 years with primary liver carcinoma and hepatitis B virus infection. Both conserved end residues are part of each CDR3. The size entry is marked missing in some rows and otherwise reads once, few, many or a size class.

clone_size v_call cdr3_aa
- TRBV6-1 CVSSEGLAAYNEQFF
many TRBV4-2 CASSQEKRVWGGNEQFF
- TRBV11-2 CASSLEGGLMNQPQHF
- TRBV12-3/TRBV12-4 CASSLLAVGYEQYF
- TRBV2 CASSEAGAGTQYF
- TRBV11-2 CASGFAAGTANSALHF
- TRBV4-2 CASSLLVGSHNEQFF
many TRBV6-1 CASSDPRGDGPLKRAFF
- TRBV4-2 CASSQEKGWGVSNRPQHF
many TRBV29-1 CSGYLGTLNTEAFF
- TRBV21-1 CTSSNSRGLDNEQFF
- TRBV5-1 CASSLFTGRTSETQYF
- TRBV4-1 CASSPVTGELVF
- TRBV11-1 CACSYPDTSRTKNIQYF
- TRBV6-5 CASSKGVANEKPFF
- TRBV11-2 CASSPRQSCEQYF
- TRBV7-2 CASSLDSMIEAFF
- TRBV5-4 CASSKTCGGRGAKQYF
- TRBV7-3 CASSLTGESNEQFF
- TRBV4-1 CTSSQGQGPAYEEYF
- TRBV12-3/TRBV12-4 CANCLSDRGEQFF
- TRBV6-2/TRBV6-3 CASTSEWESRYEQYF
- TRBV29-1 CSVEGGTGEQYF
- TRBV6-5 CAGTAEGKIQYF
- TRBV28 CASSLDGGPFHEQYF
- TRBV6-2/TRBV6-3 CASSGCYPYEQYF
- TRBV28 CASRHTSRSTDTQYF
- TRBV10-3 CASLAAGKTEELFF
- TRBV6-1 CGNSRIWDTEDFF
many TRBV5-1 CASSLSSGRSYEQYF
once TRBV5-1 CTSSLDAGGPYERYF
once TRBV29-1 CSAQTAGYQGLSATQYF
- TRBV24-1 CATRWPGQVPYEQYF
few TRBV27 CASKYSSGYGYTF
- TRBV14 CPNSTTERTTQYF
- TRBV12-3/TRBV12-4 CAGSRSYKQYF
- TRBV28 CAVGPGGENTEAFF
- TRBV5-1 CASSSRGLAGRNYYDKQFF
once TRBV12-3/TRBV12-4 CASRSRHGIGYGYTF
- TRBV4-2 CASSPERSTGESFF
- TRBV11-2 CVSSSQAGVSTGTQYF